The TCR beta chain under discussion was sequenced for a study of CD8+CD57+ T cells in acquired aplastic anemia. Genomic DNA constituted the template upon which TCR beta VDJ and CDR3 profiling was performed. TCRdb re-called the reads with MiXCR, one entry per CDR3 protein. The data contain a few hundred thousand distinct CDR3 sequences, under 60% of them singletons. The authors sequenced patients whose flow cytometry had shown CD8+CD57+ cell expansion. Germline lookup yields CDR1 SGHVS and CDR2 FQNEAQ. Unmatched junction bases numbered 4, after V lost 3 bases and J lost 2 bases. This CDR3 is 14 amino acids long. A remark on this clonotype: What it binds is unknown.

Study results and caveats: Patients and controls turned out to have roughly 30 CD8+ CDR3 sequences in common.

This TCR was sampled from a human donor with aplastic anemia. Sequencing was done on a sample of sorted CD4+, CD8+, or CD8+CD57+ T cells (not recorded which) from PBMCs. The rearrangement joins TRBV7-8 to TRBJ2-7; 7 bases agree with TRBD1. CDR3 loop: CASSFKTGPYEQYF. The CDR3 DNA reads TGTGCCAGCAGCTTTAAGACAGGGCCCTACGAGCAGTACTTC.